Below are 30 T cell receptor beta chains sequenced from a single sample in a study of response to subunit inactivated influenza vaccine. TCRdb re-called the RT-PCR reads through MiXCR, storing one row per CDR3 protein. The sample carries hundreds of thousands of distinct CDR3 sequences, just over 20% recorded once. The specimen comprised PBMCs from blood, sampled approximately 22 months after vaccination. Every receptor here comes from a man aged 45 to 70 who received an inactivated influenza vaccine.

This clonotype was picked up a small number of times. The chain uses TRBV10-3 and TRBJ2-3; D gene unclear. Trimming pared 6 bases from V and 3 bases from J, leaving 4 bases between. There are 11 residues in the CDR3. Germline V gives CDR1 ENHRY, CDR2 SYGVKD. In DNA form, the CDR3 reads TGTGCCATCAGCCTTACAGATACGCAGTATTTT. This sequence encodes CAISLTDTQYF.

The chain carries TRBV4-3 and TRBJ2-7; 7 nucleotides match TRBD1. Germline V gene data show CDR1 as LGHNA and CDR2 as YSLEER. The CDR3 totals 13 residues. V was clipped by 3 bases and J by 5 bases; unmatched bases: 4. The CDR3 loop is CASSHAQGDEQYF. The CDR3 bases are TGCGCCAGCAGCCATGCCCAGGGGGACGAGCAGTACTTC.

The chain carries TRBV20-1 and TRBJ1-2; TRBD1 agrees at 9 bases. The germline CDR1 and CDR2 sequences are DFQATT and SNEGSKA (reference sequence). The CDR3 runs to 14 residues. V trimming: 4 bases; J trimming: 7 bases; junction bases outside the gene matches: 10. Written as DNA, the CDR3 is TGCAGTGCTATAACCGGGACAGGGCCCGGTGGCTACACCTTC. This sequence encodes CSAITGTGPGGYTF.

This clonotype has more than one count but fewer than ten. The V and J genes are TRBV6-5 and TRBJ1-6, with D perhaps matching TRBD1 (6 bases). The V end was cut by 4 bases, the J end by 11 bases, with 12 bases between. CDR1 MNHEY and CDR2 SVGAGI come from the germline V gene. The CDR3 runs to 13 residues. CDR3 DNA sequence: TGTGCCAGCAGTTCTACAGGGCTTACACCCCTCCACTTT. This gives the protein CASSSTGLTPLHF.

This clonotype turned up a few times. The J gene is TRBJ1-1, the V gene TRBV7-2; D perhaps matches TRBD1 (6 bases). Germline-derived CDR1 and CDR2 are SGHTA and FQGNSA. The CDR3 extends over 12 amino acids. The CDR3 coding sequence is TGTGCGGCACGCGGCGGGGGCATTGAAGCTTTCTTT. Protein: CAARGGGIEAFF.

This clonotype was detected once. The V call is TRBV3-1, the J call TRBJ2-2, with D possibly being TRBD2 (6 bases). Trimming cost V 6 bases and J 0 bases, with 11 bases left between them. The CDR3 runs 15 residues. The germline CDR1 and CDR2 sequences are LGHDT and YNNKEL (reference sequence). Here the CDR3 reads CASREAGANTGELFF. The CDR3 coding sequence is TGTGCCAGCAGAGAAGCGGGCGCGAACACCGGGGAGCTGTTTTTT.

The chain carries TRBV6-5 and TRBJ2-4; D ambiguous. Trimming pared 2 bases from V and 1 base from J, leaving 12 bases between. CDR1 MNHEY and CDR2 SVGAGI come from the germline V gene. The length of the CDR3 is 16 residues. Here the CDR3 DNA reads TGTGCCAGCAGTTACCCGCTAACCGGGGCCAAAAACATTCAGTACTTC. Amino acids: CASSYPLTGAKNIQYF.

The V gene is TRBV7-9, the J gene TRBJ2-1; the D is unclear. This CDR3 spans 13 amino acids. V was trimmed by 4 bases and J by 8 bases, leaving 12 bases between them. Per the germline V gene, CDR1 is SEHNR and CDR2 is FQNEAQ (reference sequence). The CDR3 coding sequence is TGTGCCAGCAGCTCCCGACCTGGGGATGAGCAGTTCTTC. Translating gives CASSSRPGDEQFF.

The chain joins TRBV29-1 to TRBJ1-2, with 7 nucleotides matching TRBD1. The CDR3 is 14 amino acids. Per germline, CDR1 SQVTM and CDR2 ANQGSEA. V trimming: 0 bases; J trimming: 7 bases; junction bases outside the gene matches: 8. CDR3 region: CSVEEGETGSGYTF. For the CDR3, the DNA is TGCAGCGTTGAAGAGGGGGAGACAGGGAGTGGCTACACCTTC. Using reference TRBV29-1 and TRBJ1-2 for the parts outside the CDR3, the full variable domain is SAVISQKPSRDICQRGTSLTIQCQVDSQVTMMFWYRQQPGQSLTLIATANQGSEATYESGFVIDKFPISRPNLTFSTLTVSNMSPEDSSIYLCSVEEGETGSGYTFGSGTRLTVV.

CDR3 amino acids: CASRITDNEQFF. The CDR3 DNA follows: TGTGCCAGCAGAATAACAGACAATGAGCAGTTCTTC. This sequence joins TRBV6-2 or TRBV6-3 and TRBJ2-1; D is unclear. The V gene's germline CDR1 is MNHEY and CDR2 SVGEGT. This CDR3 has 12 residues. V was cut by 6 bases and J by 5 bases, with 8 bases left in between.

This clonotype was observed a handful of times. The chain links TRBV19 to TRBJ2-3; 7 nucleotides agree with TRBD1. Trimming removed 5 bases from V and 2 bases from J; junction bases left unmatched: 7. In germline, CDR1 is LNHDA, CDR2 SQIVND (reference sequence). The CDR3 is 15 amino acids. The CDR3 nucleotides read TGTGCCAGTAGTCCCGAGACAGGGATCACAGATACGCAGTATTTT. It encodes CASSPETGITDTQYF.

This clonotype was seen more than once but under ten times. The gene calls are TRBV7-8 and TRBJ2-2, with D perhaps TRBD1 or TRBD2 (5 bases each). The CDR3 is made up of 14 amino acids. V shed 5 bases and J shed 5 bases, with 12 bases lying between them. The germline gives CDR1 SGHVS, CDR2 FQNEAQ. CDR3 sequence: CASSNEGLTGELFF. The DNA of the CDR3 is TGTGCCAGCAGCAATGAGGGGTTAACCGGGGAGCTGTTTTTT. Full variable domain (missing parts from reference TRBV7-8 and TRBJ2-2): GAGVSQSPRYKVAKRGQDVALRCDPISGHVSLFWYQQALGQGPEFLTYFQNEAQLDKSGLPSDRFFAERPEGSVSTLKIQRTQQEDSAVYLCASSNEGLTGELFFGEGSRLTVL.

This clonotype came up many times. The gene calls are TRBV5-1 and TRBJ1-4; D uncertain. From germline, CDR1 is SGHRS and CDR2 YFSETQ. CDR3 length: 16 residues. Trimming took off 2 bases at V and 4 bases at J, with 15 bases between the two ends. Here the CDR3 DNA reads TGCGCCAGCAGCTTCGGGGTCGGGAGTGGTAATGAAAAACTGTTTTTT. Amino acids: CASSFGVGSGNEKLFF. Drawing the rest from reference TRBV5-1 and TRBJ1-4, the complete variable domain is KAGVTQTPRYLIKTRGQQVTLSCSPISGHRSVSWYQQTPGQGLQFLFEYFSETQRNKGNFPGRFSGRQFSNSRSEMNVSTLELGDSALYLCASSFGVGSGNEKLFFGSGTQLSVL.

Here the CDR3 reads CASSLLGTGPYEQYF. CDR3 nucleotide sequence: TGTGCCAGCAGCTTACTCGGGACAGGACCCTACGAGCAGTACTTC. The chain couples TRBV7-3 to TRBJ2-7, with 8 bases identical to TRBD1. The CDR3 covers 15 residues. With V trimmed by 2 bases and J by 2 bases, 5 bases remained unmatched. CDR1 is SGHTA and CDR2 is FQGTGA in the germline V gene.

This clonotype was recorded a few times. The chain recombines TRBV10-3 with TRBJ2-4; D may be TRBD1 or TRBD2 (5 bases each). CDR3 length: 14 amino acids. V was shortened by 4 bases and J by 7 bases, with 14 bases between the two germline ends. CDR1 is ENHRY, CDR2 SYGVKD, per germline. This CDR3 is CAISGPGPSNIQYF. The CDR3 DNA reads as TGTGCCATCAGTGGACCGGGACCCAGCAACATTCAGTACTTC.

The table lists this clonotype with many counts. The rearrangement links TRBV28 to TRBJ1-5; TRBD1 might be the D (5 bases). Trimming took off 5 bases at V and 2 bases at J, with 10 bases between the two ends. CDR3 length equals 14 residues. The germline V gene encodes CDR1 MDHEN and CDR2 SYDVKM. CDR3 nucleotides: TGTGCCAGCAGTCGCAGGGCTGGCAATCAGCCCCAGCATTTT. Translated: CASSRRAGNQPQHF.

The CDR3 DNA sequence: TGCGCCAGCCTCAGGGGACACAACACCGGGGAGCTGTTTTTT. Its translation is CASLRGHNTGELFF. The V gene is TRBV23-1, the J gene TRBJ2-2; D is possibly TRBD1 (6 bases). TRBV23-1 is known as an ORF, though its function is uncertain. CDR3 length: 14 residues. Trimming stripped 8 bases from V and 2 bases from J, with 12 bases between.

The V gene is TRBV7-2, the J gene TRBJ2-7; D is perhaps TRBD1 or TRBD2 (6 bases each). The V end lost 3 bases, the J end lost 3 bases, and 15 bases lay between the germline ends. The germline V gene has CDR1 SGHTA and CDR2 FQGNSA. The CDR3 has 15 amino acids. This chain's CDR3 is CASSFPGAKGYEQYF. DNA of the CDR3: TGTGCCAGCAGCTTCCCGGGGGCAAAGGGCTACGAGCAGTACTTC. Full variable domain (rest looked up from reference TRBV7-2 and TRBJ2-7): GAGVSQSPSNKVTEKGKDVELRCDPISGHTALYWYRQSLGQGLEFLIYFQGNSAPDKSGLPSDRFSAERTGGSVSTLTIQRTQQEDSAVYLCASSFPGAKGYEQYFGPGTRLTVT.

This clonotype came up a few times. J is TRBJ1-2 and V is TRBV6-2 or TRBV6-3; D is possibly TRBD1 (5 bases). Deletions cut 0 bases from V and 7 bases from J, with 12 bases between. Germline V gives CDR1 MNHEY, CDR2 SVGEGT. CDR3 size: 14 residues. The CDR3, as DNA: TGTGCCAGCAGTTACTCGAGGCAGGGCTCTGGCTACACCTTC. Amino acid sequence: CASSYSRQGSGYTF.

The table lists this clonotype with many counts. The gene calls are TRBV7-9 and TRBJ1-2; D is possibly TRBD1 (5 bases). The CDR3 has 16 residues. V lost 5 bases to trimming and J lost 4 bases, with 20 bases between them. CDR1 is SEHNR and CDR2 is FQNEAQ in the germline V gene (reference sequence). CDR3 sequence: CASSQSGTSRFYGYTF. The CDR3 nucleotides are TGTGCCAGCAGCCAAAGCGGGACCTCCAGGTTCTATGGCTACACCTTC. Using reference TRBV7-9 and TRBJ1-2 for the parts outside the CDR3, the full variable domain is DTGVSQNPRHKITKRGQNVTFRCDPISEHNRLYWYRQTLGQGPEFLTYFQNEAQLEKSRLLSDRFSAERPKGSFSTLEIQRTEQGDSAMYLCASSQSGTSRFYGYTFGSGTRLTVV.

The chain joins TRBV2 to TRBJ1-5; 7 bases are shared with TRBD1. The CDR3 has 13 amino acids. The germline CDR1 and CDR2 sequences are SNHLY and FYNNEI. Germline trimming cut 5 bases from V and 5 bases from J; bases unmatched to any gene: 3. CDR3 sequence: CASSITGDQPQHF. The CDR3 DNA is TGTGCCAGCAGTATCACAGGGGATCAGCCCCAGCATTTT.

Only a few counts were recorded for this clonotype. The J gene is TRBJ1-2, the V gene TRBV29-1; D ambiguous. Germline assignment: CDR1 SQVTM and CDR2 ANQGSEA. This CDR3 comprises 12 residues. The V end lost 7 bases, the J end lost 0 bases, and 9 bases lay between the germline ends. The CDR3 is CSAERANYGYTF. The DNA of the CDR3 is TGCAGCGCAGAGAGGGCTAACTATGGCTACACCTTC.

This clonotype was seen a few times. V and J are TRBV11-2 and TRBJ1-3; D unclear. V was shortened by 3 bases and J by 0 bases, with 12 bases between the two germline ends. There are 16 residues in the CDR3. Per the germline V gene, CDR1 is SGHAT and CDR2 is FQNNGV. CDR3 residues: CASSFSYRTSGNTIYF. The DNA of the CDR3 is TGTGCCAGCAGCTTTAGTTACCGGACCTCTGGAAACACCATATATTTT.

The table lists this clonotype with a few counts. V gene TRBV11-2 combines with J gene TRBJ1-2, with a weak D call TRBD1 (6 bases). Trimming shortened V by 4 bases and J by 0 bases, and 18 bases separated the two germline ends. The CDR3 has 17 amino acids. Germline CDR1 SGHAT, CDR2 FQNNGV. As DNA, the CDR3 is TGTGCCAGCAGCTCGGTCCGGGACACACCTCCTAACTATGGCTACACCTTC. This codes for CASSSVRDTPPNYGYTF.

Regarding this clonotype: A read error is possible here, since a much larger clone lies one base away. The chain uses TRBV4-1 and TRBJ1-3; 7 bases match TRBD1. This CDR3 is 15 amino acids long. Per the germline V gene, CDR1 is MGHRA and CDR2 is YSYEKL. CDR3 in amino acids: CASSEDRVSGNAIYF. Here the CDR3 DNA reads TGCGCCAGCAGCGAAGACAGGGTCTCTGGAAACGCCATATATTTT.

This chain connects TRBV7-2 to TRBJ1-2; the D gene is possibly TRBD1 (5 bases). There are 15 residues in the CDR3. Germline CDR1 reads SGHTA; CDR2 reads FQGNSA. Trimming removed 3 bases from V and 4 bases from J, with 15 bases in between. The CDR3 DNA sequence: TGTGCCAGCAGCTTGTCCGGGACTGGGCCCTATGGCTACACCTTC. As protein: CASSLSGTGPYGYTF.

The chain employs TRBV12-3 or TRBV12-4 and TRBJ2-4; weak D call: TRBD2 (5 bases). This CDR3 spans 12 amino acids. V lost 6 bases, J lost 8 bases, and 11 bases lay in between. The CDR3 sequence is CASSAGIDIQYF. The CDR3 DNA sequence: TGTGCCAGCAGCGCCGGGATAGACATTCAGTACTTC.

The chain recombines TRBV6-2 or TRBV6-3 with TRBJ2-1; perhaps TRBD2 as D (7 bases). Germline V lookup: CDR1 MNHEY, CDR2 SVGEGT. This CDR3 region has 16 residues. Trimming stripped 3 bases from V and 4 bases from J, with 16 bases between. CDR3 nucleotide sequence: TGTGCCAGCAGTTATCCCGCGGGGGCCAGTTACAATGAGCAGTTCTTC. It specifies CASSYPAGASYNEQFF.

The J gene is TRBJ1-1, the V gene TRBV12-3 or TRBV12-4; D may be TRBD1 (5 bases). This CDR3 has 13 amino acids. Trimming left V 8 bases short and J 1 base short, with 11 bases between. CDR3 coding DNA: TGTGCCAGCCGTAGTGGGGGGAACACTGAAGCTTTCTTT. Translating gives CASRSGGNTEAFF.

CDR3 in amino acids: CASSVAGYEQFF. As DNA, the CDR3 is TGTGCCAGCAGCGTAGCAGGTTATGAGCAGTTCTTC. This chain links TRBV9 with TRBJ2-1; the D is unclear. The germline gives CDR1 SGDLS, CDR2 YYNGEE. V was clipped by 0 bases and J by 8 bases, with 6 bases between them. The CDR3 totals 12 residues.